These 18 T cell receptor beta chains were all obtained from the same sample, sequenced in a study of blood T cell repertoires in COVID-19. Profiling relied on immunoSEQ multiplex PCR, and the TCRdb table lists in-frame clones only, not all of them. The repertoire holds over 100,000 clones, 84% seen once, with under 8% in the top ten. The material sequenced was peripheral blood. These receptors originate from an elderly woman with active or convalescent COVID-19.

The CDR3 nucleotides are TGTGCTAGTGCCCCTGGGGGGTTTGGCACTGAAGCTTTCTTT. Translated, it gives CASAPGGFGTEAFF. The chain carries TRBV12-5 and TRBJ1-1, with D maybe TRBD1 (5 bases). Germline V gene data show CDR1 as LGHNT and CDR2 as FRNRAP. Trimming left V 7 bases short and J 4 bases short, with 16 bases between. The CDR3 runs to 14 residues.

The rearrangement links TRBV7-3 to TRBJ2-1; TRBD1 aligns across 7 bases. The CDR3 is 15 residues long. Germline V lookup: CDR1 SGHTA, CDR2 FQGTGA. Unmatched junction bases numbered 12, after V lost 5 bases and J lost 8 bases. The CDR3 sequence is CASSQTTGNWDEQFF. The CDR3 nucleotides read TGTGCCAGCAGCCAAACGACAGGGAATTGGGATGAGCAGTTCTTC. Based on the CDR3 plus reference TRBV7-3 and TRBJ2-1, the full variable domain is GAGVSQTPSNKVTEKGKYVELRCDPISGHTALYWYRQSLGQGPEFLIYFQGTGAADDSGLPNDRFFAVRPEGSVSTLKIQRTERGDSAVYLCASSQTTGNWDEQFFGPGTRLTVL.

In this sample, this clone turned up once. The rearrangement links TRBV15 to TRBJ1-1; no clear D gene. This CDR3 contains 15 residues. V was clipped by 3 bases and J by 0 bases, with 11 bases between them. Germline assignment: CDR1 LNHNV and CDR2 YYDKDF (reference sequence). CDR3 sequence: CATSSPESVNTEAFF. DNA of the CDR3: TGTGCCACCAGCAGTCCCGAATCGGTGAACACTGAAGCTTTCTTT.

In this sample, this clone turned up once. The genes are TRBV5-1 and TRBJ1-2; perhaps TRBD1 as D (6 bases). CDR3 length equals 15 residues. Trimming cost V 4 bases and J 1 base, with 14 bases left between them. Germline V CDR1 and CDR2: SGHRS, YFSETQ. CDR3 protein: CASSRLGGVNYGYTF. DNA for the CDR3: TGCGCCAGCAGCCGACTAGGGGGGGTTAACTATGGCTACACCTTC. The variable domain in full, with the rest retrieved from reference TRBV5-1 and TRBJ1-2, is KAGVTQTPRYLIKTRGQQVTLSCSPISGHRSVSWYQQTPGQGLQFLFEYFSETQRNKGNFPGRFSGRQFSNSRSEMNVSTLELGDSALYLCASSRLGGVNYGYTFGSGTRLTVV.

The chain combines TRBV5-1 with TRBJ2-5; 7 bases map to TRBD1. Trimming removed 4 bases from V and 3 bases from J; junction bases left unmatched: 6. The length of the CDR3 is 14 residues. CDR1 and CDR2 (germline): SGHRS, YFSETQ. The CDR3 bases are TGCGCCAGCAGCGCGAAGGGACAGAAAGAGACCCAGTACTTC. It encodes CASSAKGQKETQYF.

V is TRBV6-1 and J is TRBJ2-5, with 16 bases fitting TRBD2. V shed 4 bases and J 5 bases; nucleotides not matched to a gene: 16. Germline-derived CDR1 and CDR2 are MNHNS and SASEGT. The CDR3 is made up of 20 amino acids. CDR3 region: CASSAQRRGLAGGPGETQYF. As DNA, the CDR3 is TGTGCCAGCAGTGCCCAGCGCCGGGGACTAGCGGGAGGGCCAGGGGAGACCCAGTACTTC.

The chain uses TRBV7-2 and TRBJ2-1; TRBD1 is a possible D gene (5 bases). Per germline, CDR1 SGHTA and CDR2 FQGNSA. The V gene lost 5 bases and the J gene lost 4 bases, with 9 bases spanning the gap. The CDR3 contains 13 residues. CDR3 sequence: CASSTDRYNEQFF. The CDR3 DNA sequence: TGTGCCAGCAGCACCGACAGATACAATGAGCAGTTCTTC.

This clone was detected only a few times. The chain joins TRBV10-1 to TRBJ2-7; D is perhaps TRBD1 (6 bases). The CDR3 runs 15 residues. Looked up from germline, CDR1 is WNHNN and CDR2 is SYGVQD (reference sequence). Deletions cut 8 bases from V and 6 bases from J, with 23 bases between. The DNA for the CDR3 is TGCGCCAGCTTTCTCCGGGACACCCCTTTCTCCGAGCAGTACTTC. This encodes CASFLRDTPFSEQYF.

This chain uses TRBV10-3 with TRBJ1-1, with D possibly TRBD1 on 6 matching bases. Germline V gene lookup returns CDR1 ENHRY and CDR2 SYGVKD. V dropped 6 bases and J dropped 0 bases, with 14 bases sitting between them. This CDR3 spans 15 amino acids. Written as DNA, the CDR3 is TGTGCCATCAGCCCCGTAGGGACACTGAACACTGAAGCTTTCTTT. It translates to CAISPVGTLNTEAFF.

The CDR3 region is CASRGTGTYEQYF. CDR3 DNA: TGTGCCAGTAGGGGGACAGGAACCTACGAGCAGTACTTC. This chain links TRBV19 with TRBJ2-7; 8 nucleotides agree with TRBD1. Per germline, CDR1 LNHDA and CDR2 SQIVND (reference sequence). V gave up 6 bases and J gave up 2 bases; unmatched junction bases: 3. This CDR3 spans 13 amino acids.

As regards this clone: An end of the junction differs from the germline gene, which may be a read error. The chain uses TRBV7-7 and TRBJ2-5; the D is unclear. This CDR3 region has 13 residues. CDR1 SSHAT and CDR2 FNYEAQ come from the germline V gene (reference sequence). The CDR3 spells CASSFSGDETQYF. The CDR3 DNA reads TGTGCTAGCAGCTTCTCTGGAGACGAGACCCAGTACTTC.

This clone was recorded a few times. The chain couples TRBV19 to TRBJ2-2; TRBD1 matches 9 bases. The junction had 5 bases not matched to a gene; V was cut back by 5 bases and J by 4 bases. The CDR3 covers 15 residues. CDR1 is LNHDA and CDR2 is SQIVND in the germline V gene (reference sequence). CDR3 amino acids: CASSSGTGLTGELFF. The CDR3 nucleotides read TGTGCCAGTAGTTCCGGGACAGGGCTCACCGGGGAGCTGTTTTTT.

The chain uses TRBV28 and TRBJ1-5; a possible D gene is TRBD1 (5 bases). CDR1 and CDR2 (germline): MDHEN, SYDVKM. This CDR3 is 16 amino acids long. V was cut by 6 bases and J by 3 bases, with 18 bases left in between. DNA of the CDR3: TGTGCCAGCAGGGCCGGCCGGAGGGGAGACAATCAGCCCCAGCATTTT. This encodes CASRAGRRGDNQPQHF.

The chain has TRBV15 and TRBJ2-5; 8 bases match TRBD2. The CDR3 sequence is 14 residues long. Germline CDR1 LNHNV, CDR2 YYDKDF (reference sequence). Trimming took 3 bases from V and 4 from J; bases not matched to a gene: 4. CDR3 in DNA: TGTGCCACCAGCAGGACGGGAGGGGGAGAGACCCAGTACTTC. Residues: CATSRTGGGETQYF.

This clone was seen only a few times. This rearrangement joins TRBV19 to TRBJ1-4; a weak D match, TRBD1 (5 bases). Looked up from germline, CDR1 is LNHDA and CDR2 is SQIVND (reference sequence). The V and J ends lost 5 bases and 8 bases respectively, with 6 bases between them. This CDR3 has 11 amino acids. CDR3 loop: CASSAGEKLFF. The CDR3 DNA follows: TGTGCCAGTAGTGCAGGGGAAAAACTGTTTTTT. Together with reference TRBV19 and TRBJ1-4, the CDR3 gives the full variable domain: DGGITQSPKYLFRKEGQNVTLSCEQNLNHDAMYWYRQDPGQGLRLIYYSQIVNDFQKGDIAEGYSVSREKKESFPLTVTSAQKNPTAFYLCASSAGEKLFFGSGTQLSVL.

V and J are TRBV2 and TRBJ2-7, with a tentative D call TRBD1 (6 bases). The CDR3 is 13 amino acids. The V gene lost 9 bases and the J gene lost 6 bases, with 18 bases spanning the gap. The germline gives CDR1 SNHLY, CDR2 FYNNEI. The CDR3: CARAEGQGSEQYF. In nucleotides, the CDR3 is TGTGCCAGGGCAGAGGGACAAGGGTCCGAGCAGTACTTC. The full variable domain, completed using reference TRBV2 and TRBJ2-7, is EPEVTQTPSHQVTQMGQEVILRCVPISNHLYFYWYRQILGQKVEFLVSFYNNEISEKSEIFDDQFSVERPDGSNFTLKIRSTKLEDSAMYFCARAEGQGSEQYFGPGTRLTVT.

The CDR3 coding sequence is TGTGCCAGCAGTGAAGGACTAGCGGGAGATTCCTACGAGCAGTACTTC. Protein sequence: CASSEGLAGDSYEQYF. V gene TRBV6-1 combines with J gene TRBJ2-7; 12 positions agree with TRBD2. Germline V gene lookup returns CDR1 MNHNS and CDR2 SASEGT. Unmatched junction bases numbered 2, after V lost 1 base and J lost 1 base. The CDR3 is 16 amino acids.

V gene TRBV28 combines with J gene TRBJ2-3; the D is unclear. The germline V gene has CDR1 MDHEN and CDR2 SYDVKM. With 7 bases removed from V and 0 bases from J, the gap between germline ends came to 5 bases. The CDR3 is 12 residues long. DNA for the CDR3: TGTGCCAGCATCGGTAGCACAGATACGCAGTATTTT. It encodes CASIGSTDTQYF.